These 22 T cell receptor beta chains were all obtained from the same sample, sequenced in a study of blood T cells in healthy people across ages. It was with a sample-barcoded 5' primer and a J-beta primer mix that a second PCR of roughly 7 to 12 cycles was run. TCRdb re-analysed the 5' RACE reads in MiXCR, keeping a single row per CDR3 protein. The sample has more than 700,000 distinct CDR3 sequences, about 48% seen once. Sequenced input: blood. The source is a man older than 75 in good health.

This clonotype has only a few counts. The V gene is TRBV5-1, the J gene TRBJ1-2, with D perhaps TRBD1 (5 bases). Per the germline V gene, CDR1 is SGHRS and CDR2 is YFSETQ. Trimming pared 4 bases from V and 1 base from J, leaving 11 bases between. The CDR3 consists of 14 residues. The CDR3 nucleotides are TGCGCCAGCAGCCCCGGGACCTTTAACTATGGCTACACCTTC. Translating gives CASSPGTFNYGYTF. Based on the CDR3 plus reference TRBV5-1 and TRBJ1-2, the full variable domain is KAGVTQTPRYLIKTRGQQVTLSCSPISGHRSVSWYQQTPGQGLQFLFEYFSETQRNKGNFPGRFSGRQFSNSRSEMNVSTLELGDSALYLCASSPGTFNYGYTFGSGTRLTVV.

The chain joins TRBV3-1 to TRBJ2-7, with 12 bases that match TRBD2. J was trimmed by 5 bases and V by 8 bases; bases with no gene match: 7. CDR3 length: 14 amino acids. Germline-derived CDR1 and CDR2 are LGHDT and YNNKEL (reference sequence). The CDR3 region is CASVTSGSNHEQYF. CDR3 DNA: TGTGCCAGCGTGACTAGCGGGAGTAACCACGAGCAGTACTTC.

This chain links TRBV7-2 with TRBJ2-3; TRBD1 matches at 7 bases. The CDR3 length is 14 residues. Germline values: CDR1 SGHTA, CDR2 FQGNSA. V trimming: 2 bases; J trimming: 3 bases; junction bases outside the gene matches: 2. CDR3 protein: CASSLRDSTDTQYF. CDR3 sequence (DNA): TGTGCCAGCAGCTTAAGGGACAGTACAGATACGCAGTATTTT.

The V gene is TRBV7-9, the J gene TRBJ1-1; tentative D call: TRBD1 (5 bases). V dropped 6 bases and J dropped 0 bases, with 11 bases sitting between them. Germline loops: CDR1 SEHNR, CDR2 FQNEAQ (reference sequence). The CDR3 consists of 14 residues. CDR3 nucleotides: TGTGCCAGCAGTCAACAGGAGTTGAACACTGAAGCTTTCTTT. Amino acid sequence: CASSQQELNTEAFF.

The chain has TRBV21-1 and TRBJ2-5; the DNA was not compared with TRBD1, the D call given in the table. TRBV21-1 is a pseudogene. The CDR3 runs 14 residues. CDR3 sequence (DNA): TGTGCCAGCAGCAAAGGGGCAGGGGGTGAGACCCAGTACTTC. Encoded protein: CASSKGAGGETQYF.

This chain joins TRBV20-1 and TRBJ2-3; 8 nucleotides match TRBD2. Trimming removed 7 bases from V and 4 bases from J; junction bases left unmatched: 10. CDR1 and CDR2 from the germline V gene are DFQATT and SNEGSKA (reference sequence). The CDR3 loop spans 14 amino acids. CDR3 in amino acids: CSVPLAGRSDTQYF. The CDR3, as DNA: TGCAGTGTCCCATTAGCGGGAAGGTCAGATACGCAGTATTTT.

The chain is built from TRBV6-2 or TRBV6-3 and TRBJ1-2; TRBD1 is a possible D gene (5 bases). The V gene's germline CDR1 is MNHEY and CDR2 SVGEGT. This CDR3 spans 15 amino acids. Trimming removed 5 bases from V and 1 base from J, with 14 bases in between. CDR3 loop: CASSDPGLRNYGYTF. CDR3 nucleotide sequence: TGTGCCAGCAGTGACCCGGGGCTTCGTAACTATGGCTACACCTTC.

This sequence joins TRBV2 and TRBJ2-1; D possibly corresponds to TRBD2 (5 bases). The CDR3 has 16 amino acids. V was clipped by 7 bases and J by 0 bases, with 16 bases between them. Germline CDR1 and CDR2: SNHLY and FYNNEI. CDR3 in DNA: TGTGCCAGCAAAGAAAGGTTAGGGAGCTCCTACAATGAGCAGTTCTTC. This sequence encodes CASKERLGSSYNEQFF.

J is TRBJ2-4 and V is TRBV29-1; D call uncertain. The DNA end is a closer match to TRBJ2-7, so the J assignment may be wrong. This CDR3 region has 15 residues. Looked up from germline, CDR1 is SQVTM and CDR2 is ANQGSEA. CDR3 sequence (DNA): TGCAGCGTTGGGAGCAGCGAGAGGACGGTCTACGAGCAGTACTTC. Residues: CSVGSSERTVYEQYF.

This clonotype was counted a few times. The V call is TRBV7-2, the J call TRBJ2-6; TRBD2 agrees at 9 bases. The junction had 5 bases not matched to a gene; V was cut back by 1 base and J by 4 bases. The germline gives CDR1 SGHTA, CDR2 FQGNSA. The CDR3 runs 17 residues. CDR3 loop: CASSLGSGGLGANVLTF. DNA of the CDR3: TGTGCCAGCAGCTTAGGTAGCGGGGGCCTCGGGGCCAACGTCCTGACTTTC.

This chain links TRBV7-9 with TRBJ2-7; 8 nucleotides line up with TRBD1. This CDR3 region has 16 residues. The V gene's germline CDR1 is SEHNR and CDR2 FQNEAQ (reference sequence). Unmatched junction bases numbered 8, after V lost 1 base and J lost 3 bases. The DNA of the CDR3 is TGTGCCAGCAGCTTAGTCGGGCAGGGGGCTAACTACGAGCAGTACTTC. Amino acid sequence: CASSLVGQGANYEQYF.

The CDR3 region is CASSSSGVLYEQYF. DNA for the CDR3: TGTGCCAGCAGTTCTAGCGGGGTGCTCTACGAGCAGTACTTC. This chain joins TRBV28 and TRBJ2-7; 9 nucleotides align to TRBD2. The CDR3 has 14 amino acids. The germline V gene has CDR1 MDHEN and CDR2 SYDVKM. The V segment lost 4 bases and the J segment 3 bases; nucleotides outside the gene matches: 4.

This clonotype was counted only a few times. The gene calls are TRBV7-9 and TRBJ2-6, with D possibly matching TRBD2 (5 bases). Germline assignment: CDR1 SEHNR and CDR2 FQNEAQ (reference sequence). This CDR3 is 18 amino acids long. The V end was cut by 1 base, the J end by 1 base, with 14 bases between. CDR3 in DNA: TGTGCCAGCAGCTTAGGAACAACCGAGCGGTCTGGGGCCAACGTCCTGACTTTC. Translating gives CASSLGTTERSGANVLTF.

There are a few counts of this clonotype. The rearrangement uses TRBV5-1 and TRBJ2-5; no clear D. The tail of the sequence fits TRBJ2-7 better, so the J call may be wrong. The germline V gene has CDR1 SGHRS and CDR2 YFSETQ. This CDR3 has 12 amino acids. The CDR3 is CASSLAFDEQYF. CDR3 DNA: TGCGCCAGCAGCTTGGCCTTTGACGAGCAGTACTTC.

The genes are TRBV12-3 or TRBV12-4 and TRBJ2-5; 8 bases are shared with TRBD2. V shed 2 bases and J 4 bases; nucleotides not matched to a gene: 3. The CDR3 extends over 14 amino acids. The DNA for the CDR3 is TGTGCCAGCAGTTTATCGGGGGGGCCAGAGACCCAGTACTTC. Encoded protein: CASSLSGGPETQYF.

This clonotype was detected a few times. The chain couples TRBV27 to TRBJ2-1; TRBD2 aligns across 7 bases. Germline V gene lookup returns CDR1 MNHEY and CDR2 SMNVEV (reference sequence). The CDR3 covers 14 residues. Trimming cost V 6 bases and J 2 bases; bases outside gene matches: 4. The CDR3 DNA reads TGTGCCAGCAGCCGCCTAGCGGCCTACAATGAGCAGTTCTTC. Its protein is CASSRLAAYNEQFF.

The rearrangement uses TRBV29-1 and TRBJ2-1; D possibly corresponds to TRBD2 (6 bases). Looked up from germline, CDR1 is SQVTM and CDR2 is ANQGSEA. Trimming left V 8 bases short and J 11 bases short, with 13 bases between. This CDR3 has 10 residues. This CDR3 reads CSFSGAQQFF. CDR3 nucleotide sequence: TGCAGCTTCTCGGGAGCCCAGCAGTTCTTC.

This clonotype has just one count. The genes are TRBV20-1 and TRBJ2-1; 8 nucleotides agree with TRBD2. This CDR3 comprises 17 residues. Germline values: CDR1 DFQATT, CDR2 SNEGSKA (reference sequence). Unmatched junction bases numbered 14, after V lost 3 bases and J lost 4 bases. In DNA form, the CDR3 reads TGCAGTGCTAGTGCCTCTCAAGCGGGAGTGGAGTACAATGAGCAGTTCTTC. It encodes CSASASQAGVEYNEQFF.

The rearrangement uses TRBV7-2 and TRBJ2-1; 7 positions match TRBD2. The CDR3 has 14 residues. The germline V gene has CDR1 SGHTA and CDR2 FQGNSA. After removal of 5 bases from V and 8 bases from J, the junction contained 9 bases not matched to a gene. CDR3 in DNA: TGTGCCAGCAGCGAAGGTCTTGGGGGGGATGAGCAGTTCTTC. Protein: CASSEGLGGDEQFF.

The CDR3 region is CSARATRRANTEAFF. CDR3 DNA sequence: TGCAGTGCTAGAGCCACCAGGAGAGCGAACACTGAAGCTTTCTTT. The chain recombines TRBV20-1 with TRBJ1-1; D gene unclear. V gave up 1 base and J gave up 1 base, with 13 bases separating them. The length of the CDR3 is 15 residues. Germline CDR1 is DFQATT and CDR2 is SNEGSKA (reference sequence).

The CDR3 bases are TGCGCCAGCAGCTTCAATCCCCACGGGAGCTCCTACGAGCAGTACTTC. It yields the protein CASSFNPHGSSYEQYF. V gene TRBV5-1 combines with J gene TRBJ2-7; maybe TRBD2 (6 bases). Germline CDR1 reads SGHRS; CDR2 reads YFSETQ. This CDR3 is 16 amino acids long. Trimming cost V 2 bases and J 0 bases, with 15 bases left between them.

The DNA of the CDR3 is TGCGCCAGCAGACGGATCGAGGCAGATACGCAGTATTTT. Amino acid sequence: CASRRIEADTQYF. The chain carries TRBV4-1 and TRBJ2-3; D remains ambiguous. This CDR3 is built from 13 residues. V was shortened by 6 bases and J by 4 bases, with 11 bases between the two germline ends. Per germline, CDR1 MGHRA and CDR2 YSYEKL.